The 25 T cell receptor beta chains presented below share a single source sample, sequenced in a study of blood T cell repertoires in COVID-19. Only in-frame clones appear in the TCRdb table, and some are missing; sequencing was by immunoSEQ multiplex PCR. The profile shows approximately 68,000 clones, around 84% of them singletons. Specimen: peripheral blood. These receptors all come from a man in his sixties or seventies with active or convalescent COVID-19.

In the case of this clone: Other DNA sequences in the same sample also yield this CDR3. V usage is TRBV7-2 and J usage is TRBJ2-1, with 7 bases matching TRBD2. Trimming cost V 4 bases and J 3 bases; bases outside gene matches: 6. The V gene's germline CDR1 is SGHTA and CDR2 FQGNSA. CDR3 length: 15 amino acids. CDR3 in amino acids: CASSSTGTNYNEQFF. The CDR3 DNA is TGTGCCAGCAGCTCAACCGGGACTAACTACAATGAGCAGTTCTTC.

The CDR3 DNA follows: TGTGCCAGCAGTAAGCTAGGGGTGAACACTGAAGCTTTCTTT. This gives the protein CASSKLGVNTEAFF. V is TRBV6-2 or TRBV6-3 and J is TRBJ1-1; possible D gene TRBD1, 5 bases. The CDR3 length is 14 residues. Germline V gene lookup returns CDR1 MNHEY and CDR2 SVGEGT. Trimming took 5 bases from V and 0 from J, leaving 10 bases between them.

This sequence joins TRBV7-8 and TRBJ2-1, with 9 bases matching TRBD1. This CDR3 is 16 amino acids long. Per the germline V gene, CDR1 is SGHVS and CDR2 is FQNEAQ. J gave up 6 bases and V 3 bases, and 9 bases lay outside the gene matches. CDR3 protein: CASSFSRDRVPNEQFF. CDR3 sequence (DNA): TGTGCCAGCAGCTTCAGCCGGGACAGGGTGCCCAATGAGCAGTTCTTC.

The chain uses TRBV28 and TRBJ2-5; a possible D gene is TRBD1 (6 bases). V was trimmed by 4 bases and J by 5 bases, leaving 17 bases between them. Germline CDR1 is MDHEN and CDR2 is SYDVKM. CDR3 size: 15 residues. DNA of the CDR3: TGTGCCAGCAGTTCCCGGACAGAATCAATCGAGACCCAGTACTTC. Encoded protein: CASSSRTESIETQYF.

The chain links TRBV27 to TRBJ2-7; D might be TRBD1 (6 bases). The CDR3 totals 15 residues. Germline lookup yields CDR1 MNHEY and CDR2 SMNVEV (reference sequence). Trimming left V 4 bases short and J 0 bases short, with 13 bases between. The CDR3 region has the DNA TGTGCCAGCAGTTCCCTGGGGGCGGCCTCCTACGAGCAGTACTTC. Protein sequence: CASSSLGAASYEQYF.

This clone has just a few counts. The V and J genes are TRBV5-1 and TRBJ2-1; no clear D gene. The CDR3 loop spans 15 amino acids. The V gene's germline CDR1 is SGHRS and CDR2 YFSETQ. V was shortened by 4 bases and J by 4 bases, with 15 bases between the two germline ends. The CDR3 protein is CASSQVPGIYNEQFF. The CDR3, as DNA: TGCGCCAGCAGCCAAGTGCCAGGAATATACAATGAGCAGTTCTTC.

This clone showed up just a few times. V and J are TRBV7-8 and TRBJ1-4; a weak D match, TRBD1 (6 bases). This CDR3 region has 17 residues. Germline V lookup: CDR1 SGHVS, CDR2 FQNEAQ. Trimming shortened V by 5 bases and J by 2 bases, and 18 bases separated the two germline ends. The CDR3 region is CASSAYRVKSTNEKLFF. Here the CDR3 DNA reads TGTGCCAGCAGCGCCTACAGGGTGAAGTCGACTAATGAAAAACTGTTTTTT. Full variable domain (remainder filled in from reference TRBV7-8 and TRBJ1-4): GAGVSQSPRYKVAKRGQDVALRCDPISGHVSLFWYQQALGQGPEFLTYFQNEAQLDKSGLPSDRFFAERPEGSVSTLKIQRTQQEDSAVYLCASSAYRVKSTNEKLFFGSGTQLSVL.

This clone occurred once. The genes are TRBV7-3 and TRBJ2-4, with TRBD2 matching over 13 bases. The CDR3 sequence is 14 residues long. CDR1 and CDR2 from the germline V gene are SGHTA and FQGTGA. Unmatched junction bases numbered 7, after V lost 4 bases and J lost 13 bases. The chain's CDR3 is CASSSGLAGAGQYF. The CDR3 DNA is TGTGCCAGCAGCTCTGGACTAGCGGGAGCCGGGCAGTACTTC. The full variable domain, completed using reference TRBV7-3 and TRBJ2-4, is GAGVSQTPSNKVTEKGKYVELRCDPISGHTALYWYRQSLGQGPEFLIYFQGTGAADDSGLPNDRFFAVRPEGSVSTLKIQRTERGDSAVYLCASSSGLAGAGQYFGAGTRLSVL.

In its sample, this clone was seen a few times. The J gene is TRBJ2-7, the V gene TRBV20-1; TRBD2 matches 10 bases. The germline V gene has CDR1 DFQATT and CDR2 SNEGSKA (reference sequence). This CDR3 spans 16 amino acids. The ends lost 3 bases at V and 0 bases at J; junction bases unmatched: 8. The chain's CDR3 is CSASKREGLSSYEQYF. The CDR3 DNA sequence: TGCAGTGCTAGTAAGCGGGAGGGACTAAGCTCCTACGAGCAGTACTTC.

This rearrangement joins TRBV6-5 to TRBJ1-5; D is possibly TRBD1 (5 bases). This CDR3 is 16 amino acids long. The V end was cut by 4 bases, the J end by 4 bases, with 17 bases between. Germline V gives CDR1 MNHEY, CDR2 SVGAGI. The CDR3 sequence: CASSSWGRASNQPQHF. The CDR3 nucleotides are TGTGCCAGCAGTTCCTGGGGCAGGGCGAGTAATCAGCCCCAGCATTTT.

The V call is TRBV4-2, the J call TRBJ1-5, with 7 bases matching TRBD1. The CDR3 covers 15 residues. Germline loops: CDR1 LGHNA, CDR2 YNFKEQ. The J segment lost 6 bases and the V segment lost 0 bases, leaving 5 bases of the junction unmatched. The CDR3 DNA sequence: TGTGCCAGCAGCCAAGATATCCAGGGGGGTCAGCCCCAGCATTTT. Protein product: CASSQDIQGGQPQHF.

This chain links TRBV4-1 with TRBJ2-7; 7 nucleotides match TRBD2. This CDR3 contains 16 residues. The V gene's germline CDR1 is MGHRA and CDR2 YSYEKL. V lost 2 bases to trimming and J lost 0 bases; unmatched junction nucleotides: 7. The CDR3 DNA follows: TGCGCCAGCAGCCAAACAACTAGCGTCGACTCCTACGAGCAGTACTTC. This translates into CASSQTTSVDSYEQYF.

The chain recombines TRBV6-5 with TRBJ2-7; 7 nucleotides match TRBD1. With 6 bases clipped from V and 6 bases from J, the junction kept 11 bases outside the gene matches. This CDR3 has 14 residues. Germline values: CDR1 MNHEY, CDR2 SVGAGI. The CDR3 DNA reads as TGTGCCAGCAGCGGGACAGTCGGTGGAATCGAGCAGTACTTC. Translating it yields CASSGTVGGIEQYF.

The chain combines TRBV5-1 with TRBJ1-1; no clear D gene. V was clipped by 1 base and J by 0 bases, with 4 bases between them. The CDR3 is 13 amino acids. Germline V gene sequence: CDR1 SGHRS, CDR2 YFSETQ. Here the CDR3 reads CASSLFVNTEAFF. CDR3 DNA: TGCGCCAGCAGCTTGTTCGTGAACACTGAAGCTTTCTTT.

This chain uses TRBV28 with TRBJ1-2, with 7 nucleotides matching TRBD1. V lost 3 bases and J lost 11; bases outside the gene matches: 15. The CDR3 contains 15 residues. Germline assignment: CDR1 MDHEN and CDR2 SYDVKM. The CDR3 DNA reads TGTGCCAGCAGTTTTCCGGGACAGACATATCGGGGGTACACCTTC. Its translation: CASSFPGQTYRGYTF.

The gene calls are TRBV5-1 and TRBJ2-3; D is unclear. Germline values: CDR1 SGHRS, CDR2 YFSETQ. The germline V and J ends were trimmed by 5 bases and 1 base, with 5 bases remaining between them. The CDR3 runs 12 residues. The CDR3, as DNA: TGCGCCAGCAGACGAGGCACAGATACGCAGTATTTT. Translating gives CASRRGTDTQYF.

J is TRBJ2-1 and V is TRBV12-3 or TRBV12-4; D ambiguous. V was trimmed by 7 bases and J by 8 bases, leaving 9 bases between them. The CDR3 has 11 residues. In nucleotides, the CDR3 is TGTGCCAGCACCACAAGCGATGAGCAGTTCTTC. Its translation is CASTTSDEQFF.

The chain combines TRBV13 with TRBJ1-4; D unclear. In germline, CDR1 is PRHDT, CDR2 FYEKMQ (reference sequence). The ends were cut back, 0 bases at V and 4 bases at J, with 9 bases in the middle. The CDR3 is 15 residues long. CDR3 bases: TGTGCCAGCAGCTTAGGGTCAGGACTTAATGAAAAACTGTTTTTT. Amino acids: CASSLGSGLNEKLFF.

Here the CDR3 DNA reads TGCGCCAGCAGCTTGGAGTCGACAGAGAACACTGAAGCTTTCTTT. Translating it yields CASSLESTENTEAFF. The chain employs TRBV5-1 and TRBJ1-1; weak D call: TRBD1 (5 bases). Germline loops: CDR1 SGHRS, CDR2 YFSETQ. The CDR3 runs to 15 residues. Trimming took off 0 bases at V and 1 base at J, with 10 bases between the two ends.

This chain uses TRBV7-9 with TRBJ2-3; weak D call: TRBD2 (5 bases). The CDR3 totals 13 residues. V was pared by 3 bases and J by 6 bases, with 10 bases between. Per the germline V gene, CDR1 is SEHNR and CDR2 is FQNEAQ (reference sequence). The CDR3 sequence: CASSFRGGDTQYF. The CDR3 bases are TGTGCCAGCAGCTTCAGAGGCGGGGATACGCAGTATTTT.

The chain joins TRBV19 to TRBJ2-7, with 8 bases fitting TRBD2. Germline V gives CDR1 LNHDA, CDR2 SQIVND (reference sequence). V dropped 3 bases and J dropped 2; count of bases not matched to a gene: 3. This CDR3 has 14 residues. For the CDR3, the DNA is TGTGCCAGTAGTATTCAGCGGGGGCCCTACGAGCAGTACTTC. Amino acids: CASSIQRGPYEQYF.

About this clone: The same CDR3 can be traced to other DNA sequences in this sample. The chain combines TRBV5-1 with TRBJ1-5; a weak D match, TRBD1 (5 bases). CDR1 SGHRS and CDR2 YFSETQ come from the germline V gene. CDR3 size: 14 residues. V was shortened by 0 bases and J by 2 bases, with 6 bases between the two germline ends. The CDR3 DNA follows: TGCGCCAGCAGCTTGGTAGGGGGCAATCAGCCCCAGCATTTT. Encoded protein: CASSLVGGNQPQHF.

The chain links TRBV10-1 to TRBJ2-7, with no clear D. V lost 6 bases and J lost 3, with 18 bases in between. The CDR3 covers 15 residues. Germline loops: CDR1 WNHNN, CDR2 SYGVQD (reference sequence). CDR3 DNA: TGCGCCAGCAGGACACTCCTGACCCCCCTCTACGAGCAGTACTTC. Translating gives CASRTLLTPLYEQYF.

This clone was detected a few times. This chain joins TRBV30 and TRBJ1-4; TRBD1 matches at 9 bases. Germline trimming cut 1 base from V and 8 bases from J; bases unmatched to any gene: 8. The CDR3 is 15 residues long. Germline V gives CDR1 GTSNPN, CDR2 SVGIG (reference sequence). CDR3 sequence (DNA): TGTGCCTGGAGTGCCATGGACAGGGGTGGGGAAAAACTGTTTTTT. Amino acids: CAWSAMDRGGEKLFF.

The chain couples TRBV18 to TRBJ2-7; 9 positions match TRBD1. V shed 5 bases, J shed 4 bases, and the junction held 6 bases outside the gene matches. Germline CDR1 is KGHSH and CDR2 is LQKENI. The CDR3 runs to 14 residues. CDR3 sequence (DNA): TGTGCCAGCTCAATTGGGACAGGGACGTACGAGCAGTACTTC. It encodes CASSIGTGTYEQYF.